Listed below are T cell receptor beta chains from one sample, sequenced in a study of cytotoxic CD8 clonotypes in ibrutinib-treated CLL. Profiled with immunoSEQ multiplex PCR; TCRdb holds only in-frame clones, not every one. The repertoire holds about 130,000 clones, with about 79% as singletons. The specimen comprised PBMCs, sampled after 12 months of ibrutinib treatment. These receptors all stem from a human donor with chronic lymphocytic leukemia. CDR3s include the opening cysteine and the closing phenylalanine or tryptophan. Each record gives: CDR3 DNA, CDR3 protein, V gene, D gene, J gene, clone size. The D gene is left open where the match is weak. Clone size is shown for a subset of rows, as once, few, many or a class of expanded clone.

TGTGCCAGCAGTTCTGCCGGGACAGGGGCCCACGAGCAGTACTTC	CASSSAGTGAHEQYF	TRBV28	TRBD1	TRBJ2-7	-
TGTGCCATCAGGGAACACGGGACTAGCGGGAGTTGGGCGTCCGGGGAGCTGTTTTTT	CAIREHGTSGSWASGELFF	TRBV10-3	TRBD2	TRBJ2-2	-
TGCAGCGTCTATCGCGGGATTACTGAAGCTTTCTTT	CSVYRGITEAFF	TRBV29-1	-	TRBJ1-1	-
TGCGCCAGCAGCGTGGGACTAGCGGACTCCTACGAGCAGTACTTC	CASSVGLADSYEQYF	TRBV4-1	TRBD2	TRBJ2-7	few
TGTGCCACCCTACGGACTAGCGGGAGAGGAGAGACCCAGTACTTC	CATLRTSGRGETQYF	TRBV10-3	TRBD2	TRBJ2-5	few
TGTGCCAGCAGCCCAAGCGGGAGTGTCCAAGAGACCCAGTACTTC	CASSPSGSVQETQYF	TRBV6-1	TRBD2	TRBJ2-5	-
TGCACCAGCAGCCAAGAGGGGGACGGAGAGTACAATGAGCAGTTCTTC	CTSSQEGDGEYNEQFF	TRBV1	-	TRBJ2-1	-
TGTGCCAGCACCCAAACTAGCGCCAGCTCCTACGAGCAGTACTTC	CASTQTSASSYEQYF	TRBV6-5	TRBD2	TRBJ2-7	-
TGCGCCAGCAGCTGGACGGGTTCCTCTGGAAACACCATATATTTT	CASSWTGSSGNTIYF	TRBV5-1	-	TRBJ1-3	-
TGTGCCAGCAGCGGAGGGAGGGTTTACGAGCAGTACTTC	CASSGGRVYEQYF	TRBV6-6	TRBD2	TRBJ2-7	-
TGTGCCAGCAGTTCCGTCCTGGGGGGCTACGAGACCCAGTACTTC	CASSSVLGGYETQYF	TRBV6-5	-	TRBJ2-5	-
TGTGCCAGCAGCCCTACCGGGACAGGGGACGAGCAGTACTTC	CASSPTGTGDEQYF	TRBV9	TRBD1	TRBJ2-7	-
TGTGCCAGCAGCCACCCTAAAAACATTCAGTACTTC	CASSHPKNIQYF	TRBV11-2	-	TRBJ2-4	-
TGTGCCAGCTCCGGCTCCACCGCCTTGTACGAGCAGTACTTC	CASSGSTALYEQYF	TRBV6-1	-	TRBJ2-7	few
TGTGCCAGCAGCGTAGCGTACGGGGGCTGGGGTGAGCAGTTCTTC	CASSVAYGGWGEQFF	TRBV9	-	TRBJ2-1	once
TGCGCCAGCAGCTTGGAAGGCCCCCGAGGGAGCATTCAGTACTTC	CASSLEGPRGSIQYF	TRBV5-1	-	TRBJ2-4	-
TGTGCCAGTAGCCATGCCCGCGGCAATCAGCCCCAGCATTTT	CASSHARGNQPQHF	TRBV19	-	TRBJ1-5	-
TGCGCCAGCAGCTTGAGATATAGCGGGAGGACGTACAATGAGCAGTTCTTC	CASSLRYSGRTYNEQFF	TRBV5-1	TRBD2	TRBJ2-1	once
TGTGCCAGCAGTGAGATGGGGGCCCAATACGCCGGGGAGCTGTTTTTT	CASSEMGAQYAGELFF	TRBV6-4	-	TRBJ2-2	few
TGCGCCAGCAGCCTAACGTCGGGGGAGCAGTACTTC	CASSLTSGEQYF	TRBV4-3	-	TRBJ2-7	-
TGTGCCAGCAGCTTTAGCGGGAGCTCCTACGAGCAGTACTTC	CASSFSGSSYEQYF	TRBV7-9	TRBD2	TRBJ2-7	few
TGTGCCAGCAGTCCAACGGGACTAGCGTACAATGAGCAGTTCTTC	CASSPTGLAYNEQFF	TRBV27	TRBD2	TRBJ2-1	-
TGCGCCAGCAGCCAAGATCTAGCGGTAGTATTATCCGGGGAGCTGTTTTTT	CASSQDLAVVLSGELFF	TRBV4-3	TRBD2	TRBJ2-2	-
TGTGCCATCAGTGACACAGACCTAAACTACGAGCAGTACTTC	CAISDTDLNYEQYF	TRBV10-3	-	TRBJ2-7	once
TGTGCCAGCAGTTTCCCGGGACAAGCACCCTACGAGCAGTACTTC	CASSFPGQAPYEQYF	TRBV28	-	TRBJ2-7	-
TGTGCCAGCAGTGAACAGGGTTTGTACACTGAAGCTTTCTTT	CASSEQGLYTEAFF	TRBV2	-	TRBJ1-1	-
TGTGCCAGCAGCTTAAATATCCTAGCGGGTAAAAACATTCAGTACTTC	CASSLNILAGKNIQYF	TRBV11-2	TRBD2	TRBJ2-4	-
TGTGCCAGCAGCTTAGCTGGGACTAGCGGTTACGAGCAGTACTTC	CASSLAGTSGYEQYF	TRBV7-9	TRBD2	TRBJ2-7	-
TGTGCCAGCACCCTAACTAGCGTTGAGCAGTTCTTC	CASTLTSVEQFF	TRBV21-1	-	TRBJ2-1	-
TGTGCCAGCAGTCCGGGCGAGCCCTCGTACGGGCAGTACTTC	CASSPGEPSYGQYF	TRBV28	-	TRBJ2-7	few
TGTGCCAGCAGTTTATTGGCTAGCGGGAATCGAGAGACCCAGTACTTC	CASSLLASGNRETQYF	TRBV27	TRBD2	TRBJ2-5	-
TGTGCCAGCAGTCTTGCCGGGCCCCCTCTGGACTTC	CASSLAGPPLDF	TRBV28	-	TRBJ2-5	few
TGTGCCAGCAGCTATGACAGGAGTCGATTGGACTACACCTTC	CASSYDRSRLDYTF	TRBV5-4	-	TRBJ1-2	few
TGTGCCAGCAGTTTAGTCGGACAGGGCACTGAAGCTTTCTTT	CASSLVGQGTEAFF	TRBV28	TRBD1	TRBJ1-1	-
TGCGCCAGCAGCGAACAGGGTTCTAACTATGGCTACACCTTC	CASSEQGSNYGYTF	TRBV5-1	-	TRBJ1-2	-
TGCGCCAGCAGCTTGGGCAGGGTTAATCCTGAAGCTTTCTTT	CASSLGRVNPEAFF	TRBV5-1	-	TRBJ1-1	-
TGTGCCAGCAGGGACAGCCTTCCCGGTGTGGAAAAACTGTTTTTT	CASRDSLPGVEKLFF	TRBV28	-	TRBJ1-4	few
TGTGCCAGCAGTATACTAGCCACCGGGGAGCTGTTTTTT	CASSILATGELFF	TRBV11-2	-	TRBJ2-2	-
TGTGCCACCGCGGACAGGGTCGAAAATGGCTACACCTTC	CATADRVENGYTF	TRBV10-3	TRBD1	TRBJ1-2	-
TGTGCCAGCAAAGAAGGACAGGGGGCTCTCGAGCAGTACTTC	CASKEGQGALEQYF	TRBV27	TRBD1	TRBJ2-7	-
TGTGCCAGCAGCTCCCAAAGCCTAAGGGGCAATCAGCCCCAGCATTTT	CASSSQSLRGNQPQHF	TRBV7-2	-	TRBJ1-5	-
TGTGCCAGCAGCCCGTCCTCTGGAAACACCATATATTTT	CASSPSSGNTIYF	TRBV7-9	-	TRBJ1-3	-
TGTGCCAGCAGTTACTCGATTGCGGTGGGTCAGCCCCAGCATTTT	CASSYSIAVGQPQHF	TRBV6-6	-	TRBJ1-5	-
TGTGCCAGCAGCCCGGCTACCGGGACACAAGAAAAACTGTTTTTT	CASSPATGTQEKLFF	TRBV5-4	-	TRBJ1-4	-
TGCAGCGCCCTACTAAGAGTGGGGGAAAAACTGTTTTTT	CSALLRVGEKLFF	TRBV29-1	-	TRBJ1-4	-